Given below is one T cell receptor (beta chain) in context. No antigen is known for it. This sample was taken from a study of T-cell memory formation after mild COVID-19. Germline V CDR1 and CDR2: MNHEY, SMNVEV (reference sequence). Trimming left V 5 bases short and J 5 bases short, with 14 bases between. The CDR3 has 14 amino acids. Study-wide results and caveats: SARS-CoV-2 specificity of second-wave clones peaking day 37 was unconfirmed. CD4+ clones that contracted lay mainly in CM and EM; CD8+ ones lay in EMRA.

Each CDR3 protein is one row after TCRdb ran MiXCR on the 5' RACE reads. The table lists roughly 310,000 distinct CDR3 sequences, less than 20% of them singletons, with approximately 20% in the top ten. The rearrangement links TRBV27 to TRBJ2-3; possibly TRBD1 for D (5 bases). The sequence derives from a man aged 18 to 30 who had mild COVID-19 (a few samples of this study predate the infection). Cell type and time point are not known. Sequenced sample: PBMCs or a T cell subset sorted from them (not recorded which). The CDR3 sequence is CASSLTVLGDTQYF. CDR3 DNA sequence: TGTGCCAGCAGTCTGACAGTGCTTGGAGATACGCAGTATTTT.